Following are 17 T cell receptor beta chains from one sample sequenced in a study of CD8 T cells in Susac syndrome. Roughly 0.5 to 1 ug RNA was reverse transcribed with random hexamers. TCRdb re-derived calls from the immunoSEQ multiplex PCR reads in MiXCR, one entry per CDR3 protein. Of 170,000 or so distinct CDR3 sequences in the sample, approximately 95% were seen once. The sequenced sample was CD8+ T cells from PBMCs. These receptors were collected from a human donor with multiple sclerosis.

The CDR3 reads CSVCPTGSYEQYF. Written as DNA, the CDR3 is TGCAGCGTTTGCCCGACAGGCTCCTACGAGCAGTACTTC. The chain joins TRBV29-1 to TRBJ2-7, with D possibly TRBD1 on 6 matching bases. The CDR3 loop spans 13 amino acids. Trimming cost V 5 bases and J 0 bases, with 11 bases left between them. In germline, CDR1 is SQVTM, CDR2 ANQGSEA.

The J gene is TRBJ1-1, the V gene TRBV11-1; D not certain. V lost 3 bases and J 0 bases, leaving 11 bases between the germline ends. Germline assignment: CDR1 SGHAT and CDR2 FQDESV (reference sequence). The CDR3 extends over 15 amino acids. CDR3 in amino acids: CASSFTDGLNTEAFF. The CDR3 nucleotides are TGTGCCAGCAGCTTTACGGACGGGTTGAACACTGAAGCTTTCTTT.

The chain employs TRBV25-1 and TRBJ1-2; D gene unclear. The CDR3 length is 11 residues. In germline, CDR1 is MGHDK, CDR2 SYGVNS. Between the trimmed V and J ends, which lost 2 bases and 8 bases, there was a span of 6 bases. CDR3 loop: CASSEGFGYTF. The CDR3 DNA reads TGTGCCAGCAGTGAAGGGTTCGGCTACACCTTC.

The chain links TRBV7-9 to TRBJ2-5; a possible D gene is TRBD1 (5 bases). The V gene lost 3 bases and the J gene lost 5 bases, with 19 bases spanning the gap. In germline, CDR1 is SEHNR, CDR2 FQNEAQ (reference sequence). The CDR3 runs to 16 residues. The CDR3 DNA sequence: TGTGCCAGCAGCTTGGGTCCGGGTCTGGGGCGGGAGACCCAGTACTTC. It translates to CASSLGPGLGRETQYF. The whole variable domain, filled in from reference TRBV7-9 and TRBJ2-5, reads DTGVSQNPRHKITKRGQNVTFRCDPISEHNRLYWYRQTLGQGPEFLTYFQNEAQLEKSRLLSDRFSAERPKGSFSTLEIQRTEQGDSAMYLCASSLGPGLGRETQYFGPGTRLLVL.

This chain joins TRBV20-1 and TRBJ2-3, with D perhaps matching TRBD1 (6 bases). Germline CDR1 is DFQATT and CDR2 is SNEGSKA (reference sequence). Trimming pared 6 bases from V and 0 bases from J, leaving 22 bases between. The CDR3 is made up of 17 amino acids. The CDR3: CSAEAYTQGLSTDTQYF. DNA of the CDR3: TGCAGTGCAGAGGCATATACGCAGGGGCTCAGCACAGATACGCAGTATTTT.

This clonotype showed up just once. The chain couples TRBV12-5 to TRBJ2-5; D is uncertain. CDR3 length: 11 residues. Germline values: CDR1 LGHNT, CDR2 FRNRAP. With 7 bases removed from V and 5 bases from J, the gap between germline ends came to 8 bases. CDR3 nucleotide sequence: TGTGCTAGTGCCGGGCGGGAGACCCAGTACTTC. Translated: CASAGRETQYF.

As DNA, the CDR3 is TGTGCCAGCAGCCAAGACAGGGGGGACACTGAAGCTTTCTTT. Translating it yields CASSQDRGDTEAFF. This rearrangement joins TRBV3-1 to TRBJ1-1; 7 nucleotides match TRBD1. Germline trimming cut 0 bases from V and 3 bases from J; bases unmatched to any gene: 1. This CDR3 is 14 amino acids long. Germline V gene lookup returns CDR1 LGHDT and CDR2 YNNKEL (reference sequence).

The chain has TRBV5-6 and TRBJ2-1, with 8 bases lining up with TRBD2. The V gene's germline CDR1 is SGHDT and CDR2 YYEEEE. The CDR3 is 17 residues long. Unmatched junction bases numbered 15, after V lost 3 bases and J lost 7 bases. The CDR3 loop reads CASSSLEAGAFWNEQFF. The CDR3 bases are TGTGCCAGCAGCTCACTCGAAGCGGGAGCGTTTTGGAATGAGCAGTTCTTC.

This chain uses TRBV4-1 with TRBJ2-3; 7 bases are a match to TRBD2. Germline trimming cut 2 bases from V and 1 base from J; bases unmatched to any gene: 6. Germline lookup yields CDR1 MGHRA and CDR2 YSYEKL. The CDR3 extends over 16 amino acids. CDR3 DNA sequence: TGCGCCAGCAGCCAAAGAGCGGGGCGCCGCACAGATACGCAGTATTTT. It yields the protein CASSQRAGRRTDTQYF.

The chain couples TRBV5-1 to TRBJ2-1, with D hard to call. The CDR3 has 14 amino acids. CDR1 is SGHRS, CDR2 YFSETQ, per germline. Trimming left V 0 bases short and J 6 bases short, with 10 bases between. CDR3 residues: CASSLEGYFNEQFF. Written as DNA, the CDR3 is TGCGCCAGCAGCTTGGAAGGATACTTCAATGAGCAGTTCTTC.

V usage is TRBV28 and J usage is TRBJ2-1; 11 bases align to TRBD2. Germline loops: CDR1 MDHEN, CDR2 SYDVKM. The trim removed 0 bases at V and 2 bases at J, leaving 12 bases unmatched. The CDR3 runs 20 residues. CDR3 protein: CASSLWRTSGLSIPYNEQFF. The CDR3 DNA is TGTGCCAGCAGTTTATGGAGGACTAGCGGGTTATCTATCCCCTACAATGAGCAGTTCTTC.

The chain uses TRBV27 and TRBJ2-4; D is uncertain. The length of the CDR3 is 11 residues. Germline V CDR1 and CDR2: MNHEY, SMNVEV (reference sequence). V was shortened by 7 bases and J by 4 bases, with 5 bases between the two germline ends. The CDR3 protein is CASTLKNIQYF. DNA of the CDR3: TGTGCCAGCACCCTGAAAAACATTCAGTACTTC.

The V call is TRBV2, the J call TRBJ2-2; 7 nucleotides agree with TRBD1. There are 13 residues in the CDR3. Germline values: CDR1 SNHLY, CDR2 FYNNEI. The trim removed 8 bases at V and 5 bases at J, leaving 5 bases unmatched. The CDR3 loop is CASRDSLTGELFF. The CDR3 DNA reads as TGTGCCAGCCGGGACAGTCTTACCGGGGAGCTGTTTTTT.

The chain links TRBV7-3 to TRBJ2-1, with TRBD2 matching over 11 bases. The V segment lost 4 bases and the J segment 8 bases; nucleotides outside the gene matches: 4. Germline V lookup: CDR1 SGHTA, CDR2 FQGTGA. CDR3 length: 14 amino acids. The CDR3 region is CASSSSGGQDEQFF. CDR3 coding DNA: TGTGCCAGCAGCTCTAGCGGGGGGCAAGATGAGCAGTTCTTC. The full variable domain, in which reference TRBV7-3 and TRBJ2-1 provide the parts outside the CDR3, is GAGVSQTPSNKVTEKGKYVELRCDPISGHTALYWYRQSLGQGPEFLIYFQGTGAADDSGLPNDRFFAVRPEGSVSTLKIQRTERGDSAVYLCASSSSGGQDEQFFGPGTRLTVL.

This chain connects TRBV6-5 to TRBJ2-5; D is ambiguous. This CDR3 spans 11 amino acids. CDR1 MNHEY and CDR2 SVGAGI come from the germline V gene. The V gene lost 5 bases and the J gene lost 7 bases, with 8 bases spanning the gap. The CDR3 here is CASSGPGTQYF. In nucleotides, the CDR3 is TGTGCCAGCAGTGGACCGGGGACCCAGTACTTC.

The V and J genes are TRBV14 and TRBJ2-1, with D possibly TRBD2 on 5 matching bases. The CDR3 covers 15 residues. The ends were cut back, 4 bases at V and 0 bases at J, with 10 bases in the middle. Germline loops: CDR1 SGHDN, CDR2 FVKESK. Written as DNA, the CDR3 is TGTGCCAGCAGCCTAGACTATGTCTCCTACAATGAGCAGTTCTTC. It encodes CASSLDYVSYNEQFF.

In this sample, this clonotype turned up once. V usage is TRBV6-5 and J usage is TRBJ1-1; D gene ambiguous. This CDR3 is 13 amino acids long. In germline, CDR1 is MNHEY, CDR2 SVGAGI. The V and J ends lost 2 bases and 9 bases respectively, with 13 bases between them. The CDR3 bases are TGTGCCAGCAGTTACGAGGGAGTGACTCAAGCTTTCTTT. Amino acids: CASSYEGVTQAFF.